The clone carrying this TCR beta chain was seen ten or more times. Its antigen is not known. All patients showed node-negative disease on CT and PET/CT and lacked prior chemotherapy, radiotherapy or other malignancies. Multiplex PCR in two rounds served to amplify TCR beta CDR3 from genomic DNA. Each TRBV and TRBJ gene had its own primer in the first PCR round. TCRdb ran MiXCR on the multiplex PCR reads and lists one entry per CDR3 protein. This table holds 20,000 or so distinct CDR3 sequences, about 27% found once. CDR1 GTSNPN and CDR2 SVGIG come from the germline V gene (reference sequence). J lost 7 bases, V lost 2 bases, and 7 bases had no gene match. This CDR3 has 14 amino acids. The data are from a study of prognosis after radiotherapy for stage I lung cancer. On the study more broadly: Those with stage I non-small cell lung cancer who took part were enrolled between early 2018 and January 2019.

Study outcomes and limitations: The authors reported that TRBV and TRBJ gene usage differed between patients with and without metastases. The median unique TCR clone count dropped from around 10,000 to 6,900 after stereotactic body radiation therapy.

The chain is built from TRBV30 and TRBJ1-4, with 7 nucleotides matching TRBD1. Sample: PBMCs, taken before or after stereotactic body radiation therapy (not recorded which). This receptor was obtained from a donor at least 50 years old with non-small cell lung cancer. In DNA, the CDR3 is TGTGCCTGGAGTAAGACAGGGCTCCTTGAAAAACTGTTTTTT. As protein: CAWSKTGLLEKLFF.